The 2 T cell receptor beta chains in this list originate from one sample, sequenced in a study of T cell changes during pregnancy in multiple sclerosis. Assay: immunoSEQ multiplex PCR; the TCRdb copy retains only in-frame clones and omits some. The sample has 50,000 or so clones; 85% to 95% are singletons. This material consisted of peripheral blood, taken in the second trimester of pregnancy. These receptors were taken from a female donor with multiple sclerosis, enrolled in a pregnancy study.

This sequence joins TRBV28 and TRBJ1-1, with 7 bases identical to TRBD1. CDR1 and CDR2 (germline): MDHEN, SYDVKM. J lost 4 bases, V lost 5 bases, and 10 bases had no gene match. This CDR3 region has 15 residues. This chain's CDR3 is CASSPPGGMGTEAFF. CDR3 DNA sequence: TGTGCCAGCAGTCCACCAGGGGGAATGGGCACTGAAGCTTTCTTT.

V usage is TRBV7-9 and J usage is TRBJ1-2; possibly TRBD1 for D (6 bases). Germline V gene sequence: CDR1 SEHNR, CDR2 FQNEAQ (reference sequence). The germline V and J ends were trimmed by 1 base and 11 bases, with 11 bases remaining between them. The CDR3 is made up of 12 amino acids. CDR3 DNA: TGTGCCAGCAGCTTAGACAGAAGGGGGTACACCTTC. Amino acids: CASSLDRRGYTF.